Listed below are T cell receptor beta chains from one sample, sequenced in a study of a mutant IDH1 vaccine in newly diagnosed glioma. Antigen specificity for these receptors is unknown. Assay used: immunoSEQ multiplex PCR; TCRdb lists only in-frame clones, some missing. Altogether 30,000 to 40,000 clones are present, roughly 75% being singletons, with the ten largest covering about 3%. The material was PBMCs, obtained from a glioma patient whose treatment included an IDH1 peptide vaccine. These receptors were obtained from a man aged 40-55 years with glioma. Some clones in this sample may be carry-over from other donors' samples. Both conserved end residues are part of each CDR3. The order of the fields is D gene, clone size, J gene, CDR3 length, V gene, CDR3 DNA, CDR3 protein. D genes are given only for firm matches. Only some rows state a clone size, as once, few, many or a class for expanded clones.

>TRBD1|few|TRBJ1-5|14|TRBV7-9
TGTGCCAGCAGCTCGGACAGGGGCTTTCAGCCCCAGCATTTT
CASSSDRGFQPQHF
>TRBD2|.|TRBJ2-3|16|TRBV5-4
TGTGCCAGCAGCGGAGCTAGCGGACCAAACACAGATACGCAGTATTTT
CASSGASGPNTDTQYF
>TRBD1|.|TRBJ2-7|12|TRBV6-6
TGTGCCACCCGGGACAGCGCCTACGAGCAGTACTTC
CATRDSAYEQYF
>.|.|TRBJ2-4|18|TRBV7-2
TGTGCCAGCAGCCGGACGGGACTCTCACTCATAGCCAAAAACATTCAGTACTTC
CASSRTGLSLIAKNIQYF
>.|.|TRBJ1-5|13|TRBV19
TGTGCCAGTAGTAAACAAGGAGGTCAGCCCCAGCATTTT
CASSKQGGQPQHF
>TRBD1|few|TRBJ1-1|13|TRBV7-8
TGTGCCAGCAGCAACCGGGACAGCAGTGAAGCTTTCTTT
CASSNRDSSEAFF
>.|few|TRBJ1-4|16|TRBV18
TGTGCCAGCTCGTTCTCGACAGTTACAACTAATGAAAAACTGTTTTTT
CASSFSTVTTNEKLFF
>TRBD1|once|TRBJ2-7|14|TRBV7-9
TGTGCCAGCAGTCCGACAGGGGCCTCCTACGAGCAGTACTTC
CASSPTGASYEQYF
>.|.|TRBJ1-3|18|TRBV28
TGTGCCAGCAGTTCCGTACACCTCAGGCTAGCCTCTGGAAACACCATATATTTT
CASSSVHLRLASGNTIYF
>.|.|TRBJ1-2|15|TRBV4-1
TGCGCCAGCAGCCAAGAAAGGGTAGCTAACTATGGCTACACCTTC
CASSQERVANYGYTF
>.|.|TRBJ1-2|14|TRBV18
TGTGCCAGCTCACCGGCGGCCGGGGGCTATGGCTACACCTTC
CASSPAAGGYGYTF
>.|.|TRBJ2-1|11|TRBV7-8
TGTGCCAGCAGCCTCAGTGGTGAGCAGTTCTTC
CASSLSGEQFF
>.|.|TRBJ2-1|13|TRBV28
TGTGCCAGCAACCCCCTGGACTGGAATGAGCAGTTCTTC
CASNPLDWNEQFF
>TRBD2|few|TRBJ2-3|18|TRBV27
TGTGCCAGCAGTCCCTCCCCCGGAGCGGGGGGGCGGGCAGATACGCAGTATTTT
CASSPSPGAGGRADTQYF
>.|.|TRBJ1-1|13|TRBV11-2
TGTGCCAGCAGCTTAGCAGGGCCCACTGAAGCTTTCTTT
CASSLAGPTEAFF